The present T cell receptor (beta chain) was sequenced within a study of cytomegalovirus exposure and HLA in healthy donors. General study findings and limits: TCR clusters originating in the first cohort tended to co-occur in the 120 validation repertoires, according to a later analysis. According to the study, 160 or so TCR beta chains were cytomegalovirus-associated.

This clone was recorded only once. Its antigen remains unidentified. The CDR3 is made up of 15 amino acids. Germline-derived CDR1 and CDR2 are SGHTA and FQGNSA. V lost 2 bases, J lost 0 bases, and 11 bases lay in between. The assay was immunoSEQ multiplex PCR, and TCRdb's table has in-frame clones only and misses some. This sample has around 56,000 clones, with roughly 93% found just once. Sequenced sample: PBMCs. The chain carries TRBV7-2 and TRBJ2-7, with TRBD2 as a possible D gene (5 bases). The receptor's source is a woman aged 18-30 years in good health and CMV-seropositive. CDR3 nucleotides: TGTGCCAGCAGCTTATCGGACTCCCGCTCCTACGAGCAGTACTTC. Translation gives CASSLSDSRSYEQYF. The full variable domain, its missing parts supplied by reference TRBV7-2 and TRBJ2-7, is GAGVSQSPSNKVTEKGKDVELRCDPISGHTALYWYRQSLGQGLEFLIYFQGNSAPDKSGLPSDRFSAERTGGSVSTLTIQRTQQEDSAVYLCASSLSDSRSYEQYFGPGTRLTVT.